This T cell receptor beta chain was recovered during a study of sequential checkpoint blockade in melanoma. In the study overall: Each arm's sequence ended with maintenance nivolumab.

Trimming removed 7 bases at V and 0 bases at J, with 12 bases between. CDR1 and CDR2 from the germline V gene are MDHEN and SYDVKM. The CDR3 has 14 amino acids. Measured with immunoSEQ multiplex PCR; TCRdb has only the in-frame clones, and not every one. The sample contains tens of thousands of clones, about 89% of which appear only once. The sample's treatment: randomized to nivolumab then ipilimumab (arm A) or the reverse (arm B). DNA-damaging chemotherapy had not been given to any patient beforehand. PBMC sorting kept live CD3+CD8+ cells without CD19 or CD56. Sample: CD8+ T cells sorted from blood (inferred from file names), taken from a patient given nivolumab and ipilimumab in sequence. The rearrangement joins TRBV28 to TRBJ1-1; maybe TRBD1 (6 bases). The source is a human donor with melanoma. CDR3 residues: CASTSTGLNTEAFF. CDR3 nucleotide sequence: TGTGCCAGCACCTCCACAGGGTTGAACACTGAAGCTTTCTTT.